This T cell receptor (beta chain) comes out of a study of lymphopenia after photon versus proton radiotherapy. In its sample, this clone was seen once. The CDR3 has 17 amino acids. Germline V lookup: CDR1 WSHSY, CDR2 SAAADI. V lost 4 bases, J lost 4 bases, and 22 bases lay in between. Using immunoSEQ multiplex PCR, the repertoire was profiled, and TCRdb retains in-frame clones only, with some absent. The sample yields under 80,000 clones, 70% to 90% seen once. Specimen: peripheral blood, collected from a patient treated with photon-based radiotherapy. The sequence derives from a middle-aged man with gastric cancer. V gene TRBV10-2 combines with J gene TRBJ1-1, with D perhaps matching TRBD1 (5 bases). The CDR3 sequence is CASSGGVAHKGVTEAFF. CDR3 nucleotides: TGCGCCAGCAGTGGGGGGGTCGCCCATAAAGGTGTCACTGAAGCTTTCTTT.